The 31 T cell receptor beta chains reported below all come from one sample, sequenced in a study of T-cell reconstitution after alpha-beta-depleted transplantation in children (dated by TCRdb to the mid-2010s). Receptors were amplified or captured by PCR. The instrument was an Illumina HiSeq 2500. TCR libraries were prepared with molecular barcoding, using unique molecular identifiers to normalize TCRbeta repertoire quantification. The public sequencing data were trimmed at Q25 with fastp and processed into clonotypes with MiXCR by TCRdb, which kept only in-frame beta chains. Records with the same CDR3 protein are collapsed into one entry carrying the most frequent genes and DNA. In this sample the table shows 500,000 to 650,000 distinct CDR3 sequences, 10% to 12% of which occur a single time. The ten most abundant clones make up 12% to 15% of the sample. What this sample's treatment or condition label stands for: allogeneic hematopoietic cell transplantation with graft depleted of TCRalphabeta T cells and CD19 B cells.

The starting material was PBMCs, mostly from graft donor cells, obtained 180 days after TCRalphabeta/CD19-depleted stem cell transplant. These receptors were collected from a female patient aged 2 to 10 who had a stem cell transplant for aplastic anemia, so the T cells may come from the graft donor.

The chain joins TRBV18 to TRBJ1-6; the match to TRBD1 covers 7 bases. The CDR3 length is 15 residues. Per the germline V gene, CDR1 is KGHSH and CDR2 is LQKENI. V was clipped by 2 bases and J by 9 bases; unmatched bases: 7. CDR3 coding DNA: TGTGCCAGCTCACCAACAGGGGATCCCTCTTCACCCCTCCACTTT. Translated: CASSPTGDPSSPLHF.

The V and J genes are TRBV15 and TRBJ2-7; D unresolved. The V gene's germline CDR1 is LNHNV and CDR2 YYDKDF (reference sequence). V was shortened by 0 bases and J by 5 bases, with 14 bases between the two germline ends. The CDR3 runs to 15 residues. CDR3 in DNA: TGTGCCACCAGCAGAGAGCGTGGCTTTGTCCACGAGCAGTACTTC. Translating gives CATSRERGFVHEQYF.

This clonotype was found many times. V and J are TRBV7-2 and TRBJ2-7, with TRBD2 identical over 8 bases. Germline CDR1 reads SGHTA; CDR2 reads FQGNSA. The V and J ends lost 3 bases and 7 bases, in that order; junction bases with no gene match: 8. The CDR3 has 14 residues. The CDR3 reads CASSLTGTSHEQYV. In DNA form, the CDR3 reads TGTGCCAGCAGCTTGACCGGGACTAGTCATGAGCAGTACGTC.

The V gene is TRBV5-5, the J gene TRBJ1-1; 8 nucleotides line up with TRBD1. After removal of 5 bases from V and 0 bases from J, the junction contained 9 bases not matched to a gene. The CDR3 has 16 residues. The germline V gene encodes CDR1 SGHKS and CDR2 YYEKEE (reference sequence). The CDR3 DNA reads TGTGCCAGCAGGTATATGACAGGGGCACTGAACACTGAAGCTTTCTTT. Protein sequence: CASRYMTGALNTEAFF.

The chain employs TRBV4-2 and TRBJ1-6, with TRBD1 matching 8 bases. CDR1 is LGHNA and CDR2 is YNFKEQ in the germline V gene. The V and J ends lost 5 bases and 10 bases, in that order; junction bases with no gene match: 25. The CDR3 is made up of 20 amino acids. Here the CDR3 reads CASSGGTGFFLNSPGSPLHF. CDR3 DNA sequence: TGTGCCAGCAGCGGCGGGACAGGTTTTTTCCTCAATTCACCTGGATCACCCCTCCACTTT.

The chain joins TRBV7-2 to TRBJ1-4; TRBD1 matches 7 bases. The J segment lost 3 bases and the V segment lost 4 bases, leaving 5 bases of the junction unmatched. Germline V gene data show CDR1 as SGHTA and CDR2 as FQGNSA. CDR3 length: 15 amino acids. The CDR3 sequence: CASSSADRPNEKLFF. CDR3 bases: TGTGCCAGCAGCTCGGCGGACAGGCCTAATGAAAAACTGTTTTTT. Supplemented by reference TRBV7-2 and TRBJ1-4, the full variable domain reads GAGVSQSPSNKVTEKGKDVELRCDPISGHTALYWYRQSLGQGLEFLIYFQGNSAPDKSGLPSDRFSAERTGGSVSTLTIQRTQQEDSAVYLCASSSADRPNEKLFFGSGTQLSVL.

This clonotype was picked up a small number of times. Mismatch with germline at one junction end may stem from a read error. The chain combines TRBV29-1 with TRBJ1-1, with 7 bases matching TRBD1. The CDR3 has 12 amino acids. Germline V CDR1 and CDR2: SQVTM, ANQGSEA. The CDR3 coding sequence is TGCAGCGTTGAATGGGAGAGGGGACAGCCCGGGTTT. Translated: CSVEWERGQPGF.

This clonotype was seen ten or more times. This chain joins TRBV12-3 or TRBV12-4 and TRBJ1-5; TRBD1 might be the D (6 bases). Trimming took 6 bases from V and 0 from J, leaving 12 bases between them. The CDR3 runs 15 residues. CDR3: CASRSTGPSNQPQHF. CDR3 bases: TGTGCCAGCAGGTCAACAGGGCCTAGCAATCAGCCCCAGCATTTT.

J is TRBJ2-2 and V is TRBV5-5; D gene ambiguous. The CDR3 loop spans 14 amino acids. V lost 7 bases to trimming and J lost 6 bases, with 16 bases between them. CDR1 is SGHKS, CDR2 YYEKEE, per germline (reference sequence). The CDR3: CASGLTLLSGELFF. CDR3 nucleotides: TGTGCCAGCGGCCTGACGCTCCTCTCCGGGGAGCTGTTTTTT. Complete variable domain (other parts from reference TRBV5-5 and TRBJ2-2): DAGVTQSPTHLIKTRGQQVTLRCSPISGHKSVSWYQQVLGQGPQFIFQYYEKEERGRGNFPDRFSARQFPNYSSELNVNALLLGDSALYLCASGLTLLSGELFFGEGSRLTVL.

This clonotype appeared a few times. CDR3 sequence (DNA): TGTGCCAGCAGGTCACGGAGCGGGAGGGAGTTCTTC. Its translation: CASRSRSGREFF. The chain carries TRBV7-9 and TRBJ2-1; 10 nucleotides agree with TRBD2. The germline gives CDR1 SEHNR, CDR2 FQNEAQ (reference sequence). V gave up 6 bases and J gave up 14 bases; unmatched junction bases: 7. The CDR3 is 12 residues long. The full variable domain, in which reference TRBV7-9 and TRBJ2-1 provide the parts outside the CDR3, is DTGVSQNPRHKITKRGQNVTFRCDPISEHNRLYWYRQTLGQGPEFLTYFQNEAQLEKSRLLSDRFSAERPKGSFSTLEIQRTEQGDSAMYLCASRSRSGREFFGPGTRLTVL.

This clonotype came up a few times. The rearrangement joins TRBV12-3 or TRBV12-4 to TRBJ2-1; D is possibly TRBD2 (5 bases). The CDR3 loop spans 15 amino acids. V shed 1 base and J shed 6 bases, with 13 bases lying between them. This CDR3 reads CASSLVLEDGNEQFF. In nucleotides, the CDR3 is TGTGCCAGCAGTTTAGTACTAGAAGACGGCAATGAGCAGTTCTTC.

The chain has TRBV29-1 and TRBJ1-1; no reliable D call. This CDR3 comprises 14 residues. Trimming took off 4 bases at V and 0 bases at J, with 12 bases between the two ends. Per the germline V gene, CDR1 is SQVTM and CDR2 is ANQGSEA. In nucleotides, the CDR3 is TGCAGCGTTGTAGCCCTCACCATGAACACTGAAGCTTTCTTT. Translation: CSVVALTMNTEAFF.

The sample holds a few counts of this clonotype. The rearrangement links TRBV12-3 or TRBV12-4 to TRBJ2-1; 7 bases map to TRBD2. CDR3 length equals 14 residues. With V trimmed by 1 base and J by 7 bases, 4 bases remained unmatched. The CDR3: CASSLGGSRNEQFF. In nucleotides, the CDR3 is TGTGCCAGCAGTTTAGGCGGGAGTCGGAATGAGCAGTTCTTC.

Concerning this clonotype itself: The junction differs from germline at one of its ends, possibly a read error. The rearrangement links TRBV19 to TRBJ1-5; TRBD1 matches at 7 bases. Germline loops: CDR1 LNHDA, CDR2 SQIVND (reference sequence). This CDR3 spans 15 amino acids. The CDR3 loop is CASSNHRGSNRPQHF. The CDR3, as DNA: TGTGCCAGTAGTAACCACAGGGGATCGAATCGGCCCCAGCATTTT.

A single count supports this clonotype. This chain links TRBV29-1 with TRBJ2-1; 7 bases map to TRBD1. Unmatched junction bases numbered 6, after V lost 3 bases and J lost 1 base. Germline V gives CDR1 SQVTM, CDR2 ANQGSEA. The CDR3 runs to 15 residues. The CDR3 loop is CSVDLRTGSYNEQFF. For the CDR3, the DNA is TGCAGCGTTGATCTAAGGACAGGTTCCTACAATGAGCAGTTCTTC.

This clonotype was detected a few times. The chain recombines TRBV28 with TRBJ2-7; TRBD2 might be the D (5 bases). The V and J ends lost 6 bases and 0 bases respectively, with 12 bases between them. This CDR3 spans 14 amino acids. Germline V gene lookup returns CDR1 MDHEN and CDR2 SYDVKM. CDR3: CASSSMEASYEQYF. CDR3 nucleotides: TGTGCCAGCAGCTCTATGGAGGCCTCCTACGAGCAGTACTTC.

The chain has TRBV7-2 and TRBJ2-1, with TRBD2 matching over 7 bases. With 4 bases clipped from V and 3 bases from J, the junction kept 6 bases outside the gene matches. From germline, CDR1 is SGHTA and CDR2 FQGNSA. The CDR3 consists of 15 residues. The CDR3 loop reads CASSYLAEHYNEQFF. As DNA, the CDR3 is TGTGCCAGCAGCTACCTAGCGGAACACTACAATGAGCAGTTCTTC.

This clonotype was observed a handful of times. The V gene is TRBV18, the J gene TRBJ2-1; 15 bases are a match to TRBD2. CDR1 is KGHSH, CDR2 LQKENI, per germline. The junction had 4 bases not matched to a gene; V was cut back by 6 bases and J by 7 bases. There are 15 residues in the CDR3. The CDR3 DNA sequence: TGTGCCAGCTCCCGGACTAGCGGGGGGGCAAATGAGCAGTTCTTC. Protein sequence: CASSRTSGGANEQFF.

The chain has TRBV4-1 and TRBJ2-7, with 8 positions matching TRBD2. The CDR3 is made up of 15 amino acids. J gave up 4 bases and V 1 base, and 6 bases lay outside the gene matches. Germline CDR1 MGHRA, CDR2 YSYEKL. Written as DNA, the CDR3 is TGCGCCAGCAGCCAAGCGGTAAGCGGGAGTTACGAGCAGTACTTC. It is translated as CASSQAVSGSYEQYF.

This clonotype occurred many times. J is TRBJ2-3 and V is TRBV29-1; TRBD1 matches at 10 bases. Germline CDR1 is SQVTM and CDR2 is ANQGSEA. The CDR3 contains 14 residues. V dropped 8 bases and J dropped 1; count of bases not matched to a gene: 6. Here the CDR3 DNA reads TGCAGCCTAGTTGGGACAGGGGGCACAGATACGCAGTATTTT. Protein sequence: CSLVGTGGTDTQYF.

This clonotype was counted only a few times. This chain links TRBV18 with TRBJ2-1; D is possibly TRBD2 (5 bases). The CDR3 has 12 residues. The V end was cut by 10 bases, the J end by 7 bases, with 14 bases between. The V gene's germline CDR1 is KGHSH and CDR2 LQKENI. For the CDR3, the DNA is TGTGCCACGGGAACGGGGTGGAATGAGCAGTTCTTC. Protein: CATGTGWNEQFF.

This clonotype was counted a few times. The chain carries TRBV27 and TRBJ2-1; D may be TRBD1 or TRBD2 (5 bases each). V lost 7 bases and J 9 bases, leaving 22 bases between the germline ends. The CDR3 covers 15 residues. From germline, CDR1 is MNHEY and CDR2 SMNVEV (reference sequence). CDR3 loop: CASTSYGDLGGEQFF. The CDR3 nucleotides read TGTGCCAGCACTTCCTACGGGGACCTAGGTGGTGAGCAGTTCTTC.

This clonotype has more than one count but fewer than ten. The germline gene is not matched at one end of the junction; a read error may be the cause. For the CDR3, the DNA is TGTGGCAGCGGGAGGAGTGGGACCGGGGAGCTGTTTTTT. Its protein product is CGSGRSGTGELFF. The rearrangement uses TRBV12-3 or TRBV12-4 and TRBJ2-2; 9 bases map to TRBD2. CDR3 length equals 13 residues.

This clonotype occurred a few times. CDR3 region: CASSYASGYGYTF. CDR3 bases: TGTGCCAGCAGTTACGCATCAGGCTATGGCTACACCTTC. The J gene is TRBJ1-2, the V gene TRBV6-6; no clear D gene. Germline CDR1 and CDR2: MNHNY and SVGAGI (reference sequence). The length of the CDR3 is 13 residues. V shed 2 bases and J shed 4 bases, with 8 bases lying between them.

V is TRBV7-9 and J is TRBJ2-5; 12 nucleotides line up with TRBD2. CDR1 is SEHNR, CDR2 FQNEAQ, per germline (reference sequence). Trimming removed 5 bases from V and 5 bases from J; junction bases left unmatched: 12. The CDR3 totals 17 residues. CDR3 sequence (DNA): TGTGCCAGCAGCGTCCCACTAGCGGGAGGCCTGGGGGAGACCCAGTACTTC. It translates to CASSVPLAGGLGETQYF.

This clonotype was seen once. Given a much more abundant clone one base away, this may be a read error. This chain connects TRBV12-3 or TRBV12-4 to TRBJ2-4; TRBD2 is a possible D gene (5 bases). This CDR3 comprises 14 residues. The CDR3 sequence: CASSLGGLENSQYF. The CDR3 DNA reads as TGTGCCAGCAGTTTAGGAGGGCTTGAAAACAGTCAGTACTTC.

Remarks on this clonotype: This may be a read error: a much more frequent sequence differs by one nucleotide. The chain is built from TRBV2 and TRBJ2-3; no clear D gene. CDR3 length: 12 residues. Germline CDR1 is SNHLY and CDR2 is FYNNEI. This CDR3 reads CAGSADTDTQYF. The DNA of the CDR3 is TGTGCCGGCAGTGCTGACACAGATACGCAGTATTTT.

The sample holds a few counts of this clonotype. The rearrangement joins TRBV7-8 to TRBJ2-5, with 9 bases fitting TRBD2. The germline V gene has CDR1 SGHVS and CDR2 FQNEAQ. V was clipped by 5 bases and J by 2 bases; unmatched bases: 18. The CDR3 covers 19 residues. The chain's CDR3 is CASSQTRLAEVSGQETQYF. CDR3 nucleotide sequence: TGTGCCAGCAGCCAAACACGACTAGCGGAGGTCTCGGGGCAAGAGACCCAGTACTTC.

The chain couples TRBV7-2 to TRBJ2-7; TRBD1 matches at 7 bases. Germline CDR1 reads SGHTA; CDR2 reads FQGNSA. The CDR3 has 14 residues. V lost 6 bases and J lost 3; bases outside the gene matches: 8. The CDR3, as DNA: TGTGCCAGCAGACAGACAGGGAATGACTACGAGCAGTACTTC. Amino acid sequence: CASRQTGNDYEQYF.

This clonotype showed up many times. The chain joins TRBV19 to TRBJ1-1; 8 bases map to TRBD1. From germline, CDR1 is LNHDA and CDR2 SQIVND (reference sequence). This CDR3 spans 14 amino acids. Trimming removed 7 bases from V and 3 bases from J; junction bases left unmatched: 7. The CDR3: CASTPTGGYTEAFF. The CDR3 nucleotides read TGTGCCAGTACCCCCACAGGGGGTTACACTGAAGCTTTCTTT.

This clonotype was counted once. V gene TRBV4-3 combines with J gene TRBJ2-7; 10 nucleotides align to TRBD1. CDR3 size: 14 residues. Germline V gives CDR1 LGHNA, CDR2 YSLEER. The ends lost 5 bases at V and 2 bases at J; junction bases unmatched: 3. The CDR3 DNA sequence: TGCGCCAGCAGCGATGGGACAGGGGCCTACGAGCAGTACTTC. The encoded protein is CASSDGTGAYEQYF.